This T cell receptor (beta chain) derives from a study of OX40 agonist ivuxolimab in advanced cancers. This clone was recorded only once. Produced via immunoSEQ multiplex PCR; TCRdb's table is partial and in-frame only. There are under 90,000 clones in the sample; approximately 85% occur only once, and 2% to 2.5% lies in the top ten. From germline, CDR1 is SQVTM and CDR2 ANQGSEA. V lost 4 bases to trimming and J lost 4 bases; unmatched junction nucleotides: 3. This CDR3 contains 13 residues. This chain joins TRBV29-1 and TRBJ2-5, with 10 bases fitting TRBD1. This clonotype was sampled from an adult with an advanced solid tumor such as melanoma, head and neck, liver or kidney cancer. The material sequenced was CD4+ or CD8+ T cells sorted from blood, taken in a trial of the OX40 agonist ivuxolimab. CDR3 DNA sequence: TGCAGCGTTGTGAGGGACAGGGGAGAGACCCAGTACTTC. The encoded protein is CSVVRDRGETQYF.